These 18 T cell receptor beta chains share one sample of origin, sequenced in a study of blood T cell repertoires in COVID-19. Profiling relied on immunoSEQ multiplex PCR, and the TCRdb table lists in-frame clones only, not all of them. The table shows 88,000 or so clones, with 85% to 90% occurring only once. Sequenced material: peripheral blood. Receptor source: a man aged 55 to 70 with acute or convalescent COVID-19.

The CDR3 sequence is CASSSTGYGYTF. The CDR3 DNA reads as TGTGCCAGCAGCTCTACAGGGTATGGCTACACCTTC. J is TRBJ1-2 and V is TRBV7-9; tentatively, D is TRBD1 (6 bases). Germline loops: CDR1 SEHNR, CDR2 FQNEAQ (reference sequence). V was shortened by 4 bases and J by 5 bases, with 8 bases between the two germline ends. This CDR3 is 12 amino acids long. Variable domain in full (rest from reference TRBV7-9 and TRBJ1-2): DTGVSQNPRHKITKRGQNVTFRCDPISEHNRLYWYRQTLGQGPEFLTYFQNEAQLEKSRLLSDRFSAERPKGSFSTLEIQRTEQGDSAMYLCASSSTGYGYTFGSGTRLTVV.

The V call is TRBV7-2, the J call TRBJ2-5, with 7 bases that match TRBD1. The CDR3 consists of 14 residues. The germline gives CDR1 SGHTA, CDR2 FQGNSA. With V trimmed by 2 bases and J by 5 bases, 5 bases remained unmatched. The CDR3 DNA follows: TGTGCCAGCAGCTTATCGACAGGGAGTGAGACCCAGTACTTC. It specifies CASSLSTGSETQYF.

The genes are TRBV19 and TRBJ2-5, with D maybe TRBD2 (6 bases). Trimming stripped 4 bases from V and 2 bases from J, with 23 bases between. The length of the CDR3 is 18 residues. The germline V gene has CDR1 LNHDA and CDR2 SQIVND (reference sequence). The CDR3 DNA reads as TGTGCCAGTAGTAGGGGGGAGGCGGCCCTACTACAACAAGAGACCCAGTACTTC. Amino acids: CASSRGEAALLQQETQYF.

This clone was picked up one time. CDR3 loop: CASSLANQPQHF. The CDR3 nucleotides read TGTGCCAGTAGTTTGGCTAATCAGCCCCAGCATTTT. V and J are TRBV19 and TRBJ1-5; D ambiguous. This CDR3 region has 12 residues. Trimming cost V 5 bases and J 4 bases, with 6 bases left between them. Per the germline V gene, CDR1 is LNHDA and CDR2 is SQIVND (reference sequence). Variable domain in full (rest from reference TRBV19 and TRBJ1-5): DGGITQSPKYLFRKEGQNVTLSCEQNLNHDAMYWYRQDPGQGLRLIYYSQIVNDFQKGDIAEGYSVSREKKESFPLTVTSAQKNPTAFYLCASSLANQPQHFGDGTRLSIL.

This clone occurred a few times. V usage is TRBV5-6 and J usage is TRBJ2-1; D is perhaps TRBD2 (6 bases). Germline lookup yields CDR1 SGHDT and CDR2 YYEEEE. With 2 bases removed from V and 5 bases from J, the gap between germline ends came to 23 bases. This CDR3 spans 18 amino acids. CDR3 in DNA: TGTGCCAGCAGCTTCTGGGGTCGAACCGGGACTGGAGACAATGAGCAGTTCTTC. It codes for CASSFWGRTGTGDNEQFF. The variable domain in full, with the rest retrieved from reference TRBV5-6 and TRBJ2-1, is DAGVTQSPTHLIKTRGQQVTLRCSPKSGHDTVSWYQQALGQGPQFIFQYYEEEERQRGNFPDRFSGHQFPNYSSELNVNALLLGDSALYLCASSFWGRTGTGDNEQFFGPGTRLTVL.

This rearrangement joins TRBV10-1 to TRBJ2-1; D is uncertain. From germline, CDR1 is WNHNN and CDR2 SYGVQD (reference sequence). The ends were cut back, 2 bases at V and 0 bases at J, with 5 bases in the middle. The CDR3 loop spans 14 amino acids. CDR3 sequence reads: CASSEADSYNEQFF. For the CDR3, the DNA is TGCGCCAGCAGTGAGGCGGACTCCTACAATGAGCAGTTCTTC.

V usage is TRBV25-1 and J usage is TRBJ2-3; no clear D. Trimming cost V 5 bases and J 5 bases, with 5 bases left between them. Per the germline V gene, CDR1 is MGHDK and CDR2 is SYGVNS. The CDR3 is made up of 11 amino acids. CDR3 nucleotides: TGTGCCAGCAGTTTCAAAGATACGCAGTATTTT. It codes for CASSFKDTQYF.

The rearrangement uses TRBV4-1 and TRBJ2-2; no clear D. The V gene's germline CDR1 is MGHRA and CDR2 YSYEKL. CDR3 length: 16 amino acids. V gave up 1 base and J gave up 1 base, with 10 bases separating them. Here the CDR3 reads CASSQGLDLNTGELFF. The CDR3 DNA sequence: TGCGCCAGCAGCCAAGGGCTAGATTTGAACACCGGGGAGCTGTTTTTT.

The chain employs TRBV5-4 and TRBJ2-3; D perhaps matches TRBD2 (6 bases). Per germline, CDR1 SGHNT and CDR2 YYREEE (reference sequence). Trimming removed 1 base at V and 2 bases at J, with 11 bases between. This CDR3 comprises 15 residues. This chain's CDR3 is CASSLRLATTDTQYF. The DNA for the CDR3 is TGTGCCAGCAGCTTGAGGCTAGCGACCACAGATACGCAGTATTTT.

By sample fraction, this clone is medium-sized (0.01 to 0.1%). The V gene is TRBV6-2 or TRBV6-3, the J gene TRBJ2-1, with 8 bases identical to TRBD1. This CDR3 has 16 amino acids. Germline trimming cut 6 bases from V and 7 bases from J; bases unmatched to any gene: 14. The germline V gene encodes CDR1 MNHEY and CDR2 SVGEGT. The CDR3 is CASSPEEGQGSNEQFF. The CDR3 bases are TGTGCCAGCAGCCCTGAAGAAGGACAGGGTAGTAATGAGCAGTTCTTC.

V gene TRBV4-1 combines with J gene TRBJ2-7, with 10 bases identical to TRBD2. Germline V gene lookup returns CDR1 MGHRA and CDR2 YSYEKL. This CDR3 region has 16 residues. The V gene end was trimmed by 3 bases and the J gene end by 2 bases; junction bases not matched to a gene: 7. CDR3 in DNA: TGCGCCAGCAGCCACTCACCCGGGACTAGCGCCTACGAGCAGTACTTC. It translates to CASSHSPGTSAYEQYF.

The rearrangement uses TRBV2 and TRBJ1-3; D unclear. This CDR3 is built from 15 residues. Trimming took 3 bases from V and 0 from J, leaving 9 bases between them. In germline, CDR1 is SNHLY, CDR2 FYNNEI. CDR3: CASSEARNSGNTIYF. Written as DNA, the CDR3 is TGTGCCAGCAGTGAGGCCAGGAACTCTGGAAACACCATATATTTT.

This clone appeared a few times. The chain is built from TRBV6-2 or TRBV6-3 and TRBJ1-5, with D unresolved. Trimming removed 4 bases at V and 5 bases at J, with 15 bases between. Germline V gene data show CDR1 as MNHEY and CDR2 as SVGEGT. The CDR3 totals 15 residues. The CDR3 coding sequence is TGTGCCAGCAGTTTCCTGGGGAGTCGGGATCAGCCCCAGCATTTT. Its translation is CASSFLGSRDQPQHF.

The chain links TRBV7-8 to TRBJ2-3; 9 bases match TRBD2. This CDR3 spans 17 amino acids. V lost 4 bases to trimming and J lost 0 bases; unmatched junction nucleotides: 8. Germline-derived CDR1 and CDR2 are SGHVS and FQNEAQ. The CDR3 coding sequence is TGTGCCAGCAGCTCCCTCCCGCGGGGGGGTAGCACAGATACGCAGTATTTT. It specifies CASSSLPRGGSTDTQYF.

This chain links TRBV6-5 with TRBJ1-1; D possibly corresponds to TRBD1 (5 bases). This CDR3 comprises 14 residues. Trimming shortened V by 5 bases and J by 2 bases, and 12 bases separated the two germline ends. From germline, CDR1 is MNHEY and CDR2 SVGAGI. CDR3 bases: TGTGCCAGCAGTAAGCCCGGGGGAAACACTGAAGCTTTCTTT. This encodes CASSKPGGNTEAFF.

The genes are TRBV6-5 and TRBJ2-7, with 10 bases aligning to TRBD1. CDR1 is MNHEY and CDR2 is SVGAGI in the germline V gene. The CDR3 extends over 15 amino acids. V lost 2 bases, J lost 5 bases, and 6 bases stayed unmatched. The chain's CDR3 is CASSYEPDRGNEQYF. In DNA form, the CDR3 reads TGTGCCAGCAGTTACGAACCGGACAGGGGGAACGAGCAGTACTTC.

This clone was detected only a few times. This chain connects TRBV4-1 to TRBJ1-1; no clear D. V dropped 2 bases and J dropped 11 bases, with 12 bases sitting between them. From germline, CDR1 is MGHRA and CDR2 YSYEKL. This CDR3 is 12 amino acids long. The CDR3 DNA sequence: TGCGCCAGCAGCCAACCCCGCGATGAGGCTTTCTTT. Translation gives CASSQPRDEAFF.

This chain uses TRBV4-3 with TRBJ2-1; no reliable D call. Between the trimmed V and J ends, which lost 0 bases and 1 base, there was a span of 13 bases. The CDR3 has 17 residues. CDR1 and CDR2 from the germline V gene are LGHNA and YSLEER. As DNA, the CDR3 is TGCGCCAGCAGCCAAGATAGTCCGGCCGGGTCCTACAATGAGCAGTTCTTC. It translates to CASSQDSPAGSYNEQFF.